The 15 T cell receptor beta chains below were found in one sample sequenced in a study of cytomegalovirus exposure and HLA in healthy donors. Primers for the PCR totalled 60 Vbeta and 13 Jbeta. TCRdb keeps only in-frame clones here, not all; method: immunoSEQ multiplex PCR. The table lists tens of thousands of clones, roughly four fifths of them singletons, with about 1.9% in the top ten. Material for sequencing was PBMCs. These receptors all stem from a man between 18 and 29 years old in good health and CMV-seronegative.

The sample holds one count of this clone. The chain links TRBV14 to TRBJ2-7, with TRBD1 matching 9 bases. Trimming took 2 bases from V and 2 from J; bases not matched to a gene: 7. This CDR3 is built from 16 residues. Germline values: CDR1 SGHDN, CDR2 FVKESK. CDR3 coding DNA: TGTGCCAGCAGCCAAACAGACAGGGGGACAACCTACGAGCAGTACTTC. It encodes CASSQTDRGTTYEQYF.

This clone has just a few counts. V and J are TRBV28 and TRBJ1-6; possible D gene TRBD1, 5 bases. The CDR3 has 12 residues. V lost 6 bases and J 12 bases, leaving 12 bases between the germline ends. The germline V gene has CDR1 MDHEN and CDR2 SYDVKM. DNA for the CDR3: TGTGCCAGCAGGTCAGGGCCTCAACCCCTCCACTTT. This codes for CASRSGPQPLHF.

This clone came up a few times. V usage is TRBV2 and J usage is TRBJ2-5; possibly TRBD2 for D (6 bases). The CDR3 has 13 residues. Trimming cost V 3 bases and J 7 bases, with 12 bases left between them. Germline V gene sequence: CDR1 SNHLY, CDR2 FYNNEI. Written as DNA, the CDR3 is TGTGCCAGCAGTGAGGGGGGAGTCGGGACCCAGTACTTC. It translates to CASSEGGVGTQYF.

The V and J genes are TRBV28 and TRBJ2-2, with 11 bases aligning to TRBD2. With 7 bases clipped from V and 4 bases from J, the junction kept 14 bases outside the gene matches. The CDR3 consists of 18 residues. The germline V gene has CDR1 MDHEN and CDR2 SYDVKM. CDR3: CASTSPGLAGGLTGELFF. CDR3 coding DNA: TGTGCCAGCACCTCCCCCGGGCTAGCGGGAGGACTCACCGGGGAGCTGTTTTTT.

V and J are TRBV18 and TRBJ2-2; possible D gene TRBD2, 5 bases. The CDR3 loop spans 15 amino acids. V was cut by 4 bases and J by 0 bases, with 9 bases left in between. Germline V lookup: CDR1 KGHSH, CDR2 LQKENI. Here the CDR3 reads CASSREIANTGELFF. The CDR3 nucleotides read TGTGCCAGCTCACGGGAGATCGCGAACACCGGGGAGCTGTTTTTT.

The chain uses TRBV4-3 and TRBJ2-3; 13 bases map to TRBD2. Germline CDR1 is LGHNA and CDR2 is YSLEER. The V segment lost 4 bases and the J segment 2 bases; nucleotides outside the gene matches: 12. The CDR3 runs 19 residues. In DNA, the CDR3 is TGCGCCAGCAGCCGCTGGACTAGCGGGGGCCGCAGGAACACAGATACGCAGTATTTT. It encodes CASSRWTSGGRRNTDTQYF.

The CDR3 DNA reads TGTGCCTGGAGTGTGAGCAGCGCTGGGGAAAAACTGTTTTTT. This codes for CAWSVSSAGEKLFF. The rearrangement uses TRBV30 and TRBJ1-4; D not resolved. The CDR3 length is 14 residues. Trimming stripped 0 bases from V and 8 bases from J, with 13 bases between. Germline-derived CDR1 and CDR2 are GTSNPN and SVGIG (reference sequence). The full variable domain, its missing parts supplied by reference TRBV30 and TRBJ1-4, is SQTIHQWPATLVQPVGSPLSLECTVEGTSNPNLYWYRQAAGRGLQLLFYSVGIGQISSEVPQNLSASRPQDRQFILSSKKLLLSDSGFYLCAWSVSSAGEKLFFGSGTQLSVL.

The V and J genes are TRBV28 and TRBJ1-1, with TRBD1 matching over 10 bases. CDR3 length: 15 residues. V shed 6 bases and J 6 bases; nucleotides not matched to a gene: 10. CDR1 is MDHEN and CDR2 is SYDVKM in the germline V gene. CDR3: CASRPGTGEGAEAFF. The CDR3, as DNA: TGTGCCAGCAGACCCGGGACAGGGGAAGGCGCTGAAGCTTTCTTT.

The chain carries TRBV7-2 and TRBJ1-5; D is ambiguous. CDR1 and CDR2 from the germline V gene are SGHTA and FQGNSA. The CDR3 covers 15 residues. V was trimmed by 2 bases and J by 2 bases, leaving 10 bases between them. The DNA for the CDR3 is TGTGCCAGCAGCTTAAACACCCCAGGCAATCAGCCCCAGCATTTT. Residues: CASSLNTPGNQPQHF.

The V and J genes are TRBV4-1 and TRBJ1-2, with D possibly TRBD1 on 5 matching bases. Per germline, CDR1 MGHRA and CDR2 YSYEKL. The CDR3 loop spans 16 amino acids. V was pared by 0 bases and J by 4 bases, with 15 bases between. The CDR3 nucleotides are TGCGCCAGCAGCCAAGATCAAAGGACATCCCTCTATGGCTACACCTTC. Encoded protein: CASSQDQRTSLYGYTF.

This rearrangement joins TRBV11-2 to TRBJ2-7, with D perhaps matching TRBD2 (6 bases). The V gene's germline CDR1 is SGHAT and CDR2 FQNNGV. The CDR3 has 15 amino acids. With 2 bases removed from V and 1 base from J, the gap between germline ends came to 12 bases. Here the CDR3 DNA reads TGTGCCAGCAGCTTATGGGAGGCCCCTTCCTACGAGCAGTACTTC. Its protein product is CASSLWEAPSYEQYF. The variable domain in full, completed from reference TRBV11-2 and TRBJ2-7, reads EAGVAQSPRYKIIEKRQSVAFWCNPISGHATLYWYQQILGQGPKLLIQFQNNGVVDDSQLPKDRFSAERLKGVDSTLKIQPAKLEDSAVYLCASSLWEAPSYEQYFGPGTRLTVT.

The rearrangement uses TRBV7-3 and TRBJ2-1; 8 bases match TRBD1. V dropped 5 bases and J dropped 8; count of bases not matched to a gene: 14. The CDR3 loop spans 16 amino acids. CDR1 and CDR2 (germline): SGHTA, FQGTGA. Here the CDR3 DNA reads TGTGCCAGCAGCCCACGACAGGGGATAGGGGTGCATGAGCAGTTCTTC. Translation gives CASSPRQGIGVHEQFF.

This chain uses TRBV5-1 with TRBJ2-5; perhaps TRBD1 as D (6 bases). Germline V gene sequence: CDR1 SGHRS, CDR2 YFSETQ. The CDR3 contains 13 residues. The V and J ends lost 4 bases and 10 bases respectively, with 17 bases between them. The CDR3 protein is CASSVEDREFQYF. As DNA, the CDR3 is TGCGCCAGCAGCGTGGAGGACAGAGAGTTCCAGTACTTC. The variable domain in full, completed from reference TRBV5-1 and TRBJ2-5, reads KAGVTQTPRYLIKTRGQQVTLSCSPISGHRSVSWYQQTPGQGLQFLFEYFSETQRNKGNFPGRFSGRQFSNSRSEMNVSTLELGDSALYLCASSVEDREFQYFGPGTRLLVL.

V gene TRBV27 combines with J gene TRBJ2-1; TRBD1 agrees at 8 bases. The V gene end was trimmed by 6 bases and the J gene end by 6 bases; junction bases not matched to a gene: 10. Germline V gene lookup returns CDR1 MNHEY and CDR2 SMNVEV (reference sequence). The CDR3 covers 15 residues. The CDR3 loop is CASRDGQGFINEQFF. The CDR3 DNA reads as TGTGCCAGCAGGGACGGACAGGGATTTATCAATGAGCAGTTCTTC.

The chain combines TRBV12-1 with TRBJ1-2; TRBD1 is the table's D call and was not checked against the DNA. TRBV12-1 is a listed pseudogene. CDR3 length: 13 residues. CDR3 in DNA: TGTGCCAGCAGCTTTGCAGGGGGCTATGGCTACACCTTC. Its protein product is CASSFAGGYGYTF.